This T cell receptor beta chain comes out of a study of shared clonotypes between healthy human individuals. Looked up from germline, CDR1 is GTSNPN and CDR2 is SVGIG (reference sequence). This CDR3 contains 14 residues. V was clipped by 1 base and J by 0 bases, with 6 bases between them. The data were produced by immunoSEQ multiplex PCR, yet TCRdb's version contains in-frame clones alone and is incomplete. The table has around 2.5 million clones, over 85% seen once. The chain recombines TRBV30 with TRBJ1-4; D call uncertain. The TCR comes from a man younger than 30 in good health. Some clones in this sample may be carry-over from other donors' samples. Sequencing was carried out using naive CD4+ T cells from PBMCs. The subset: CD45RA+ positively selected. The CDR3, as DNA: TGTGCCTGGAGTGGGCAGGCAACTAATGAAAAACTGTTTTTT. Encoded protein: CAWSGQATNEKLFF.